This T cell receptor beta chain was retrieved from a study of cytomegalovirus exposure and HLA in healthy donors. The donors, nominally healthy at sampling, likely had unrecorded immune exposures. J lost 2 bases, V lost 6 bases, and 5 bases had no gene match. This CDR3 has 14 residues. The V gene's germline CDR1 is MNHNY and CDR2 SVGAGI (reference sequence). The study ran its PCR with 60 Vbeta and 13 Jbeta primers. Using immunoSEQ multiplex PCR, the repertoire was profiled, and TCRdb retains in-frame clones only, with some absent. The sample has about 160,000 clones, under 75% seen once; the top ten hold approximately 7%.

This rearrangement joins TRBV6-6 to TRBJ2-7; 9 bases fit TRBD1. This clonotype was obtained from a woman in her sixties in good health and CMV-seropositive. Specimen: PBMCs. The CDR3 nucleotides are TGTGCCAGCAGACCCGGACAGGGGACCTACGAGCAGTACTTC. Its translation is CASRPGQGTYEQYF.